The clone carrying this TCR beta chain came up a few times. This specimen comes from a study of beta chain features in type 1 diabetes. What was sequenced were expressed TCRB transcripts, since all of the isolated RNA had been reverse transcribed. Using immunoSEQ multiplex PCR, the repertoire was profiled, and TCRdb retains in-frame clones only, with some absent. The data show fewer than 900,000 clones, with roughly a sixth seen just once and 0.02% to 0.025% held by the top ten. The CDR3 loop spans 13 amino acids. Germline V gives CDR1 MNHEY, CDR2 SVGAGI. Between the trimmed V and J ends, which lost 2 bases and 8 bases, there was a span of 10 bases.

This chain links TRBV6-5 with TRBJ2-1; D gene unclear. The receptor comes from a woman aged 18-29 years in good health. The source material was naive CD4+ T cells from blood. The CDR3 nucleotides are TGTGCCAGCAGTTACCCCTCTGGTCATGAGCAGTTCTTC. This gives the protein CASSYPSGHEQFF.